One and the same sample provided the 32 T cell receptor beta chains below, sequenced in a study of breast tumors, draining lymph nodes, adjacent tissues. Axillary draining lymph nodes of breast cancer patients supplied the node samples. Via MiXCR, TCRdb re-called the multiplex PCR reads, giving one row per CDR3 protein. This sample yields about 140,000 distinct CDR3 sequences, of which approximately 29% are seen a single time; about 2.5% belongs to the top ten. Source material: axillary lymph node tissue. These receptors all come from a female donor with breast cancer. Some clones in this sample may be carry-over from other donors' samples.

This clonotype showed up many times. Given a much more abundant clone one base away, this may be a read error. The conserved phenylalanine or tryptophan is not found at the CDR3 terminus, so this likely reflects a read error. J is TRBJ2-5 and V is TRBV20-1; D not resolved. V was pared by 0 bases and J by 5 bases, with 1 base between. The CDR3 is 10 residues long. The germline gives CDR1 DFQATT, CDR2 SNEGSKA (reference sequence). As DNA, the CDR3 is TGCAGTGCTAGAGACGAGACCCAGTACTCC. Translated: CSARDETQYS.

This clonotype came up many times. The rearrangement uses TRBV11-1 and TRBJ2-7; D not certain. V was pared by 2 bases and J by 3 bases, with 17 bases between. Germline CDR1 is SGHAT and CDR2 is FQDESV (reference sequence). The CDR3 has 16 residues. The CDR3 is CASSLFSSHYDYEQYF. CDR3 nucleotide sequence: TGTGCCAGCAGCTTATTCTCGTCCCACTACGACTACGAGCAGTACTTC.

The chain is built from TRBV28 and TRBJ2-1; D ambiguous. The V end lost 8 bases, the J end lost 4 bases, and 18 bases lay between the germline ends. Per germline, CDR1 MDHEN and CDR2 SYDVKM. The length of the CDR3 is 15 residues. The CDR3 loop is CASVIFMDGYNEQFF. The DNA of the CDR3 is TGTGCCAGCGTCATTTTCATGGACGGTTACAATGAGCAGTTCTTC.

This clonotype has a count of ten or more. This CDR3 is CASSLGGGETQYF. CDR3 coding DNA: TGCGCCAGCAGCTTGGGTGGGGGAGAGACCCAGTACTTC. This chain links TRBV5-1 with TRBJ2-5; D tentatively reads TRBD1 or TRBD2 (5 bases each). Between the trimmed V and J ends, which lost 0 bases and 4 bases, there was a span of 7 bases. The V gene's germline CDR1 is SGHRS and CDR2 YFSETQ. The CDR3 loop spans 13 amino acids. Full variable domain (remainder filled in from reference TRBV5-1 and TRBJ2-5): KAGVTQTPRYLIKTRGQQVTLSCSPISGHRSVSWYQQTPGQGLQFLFEYFSETQRNKGNFPGRFSGRQFSNSRSEMNVSTLELGDSALYLCASSLGGGETQYFGPGTRLLVL.

About this clonotype: This sequence may be a read error, since a much larger clone differs from it by one base. The chain has TRBV3-1 and TRBJ2-7, with D possibly being TRBD1 (6 bases). Trimming stripped 0 bases from V and 6 bases from J, with 9 bases between. This CDR3 has 13 amino acids. Germline CDR1 and CDR2: LGHDT and YNNKEL (reference sequence). DNA for the CDR3: TGTGCCAGCAGCCAAGAGGGGGCGGGCGAGCAGTACGTC. Protein sequence: CASSQEGAGEQYV.

Only one count was recorded for this clonotype. A junction end diverges from the germline sequence, so it may reflect a read error. The CDR3 sequence is CSARARFDGALFF. CDR3 nucleotides: TGCAGTGCTAGAGCCCGTTTCGACGGGGCGCTGTTTTTT. The rearrangement joins TRBV20-1 to TRBJ2-2; D is perhaps TRBD1 or TRBD2 (5 bases each). The CDR3 totals 13 residues. Germline V gene data show CDR1 as DFQATT and CDR2 as SNEGSKA (reference sequence).

This clonotype was seen repeatedly, ten times or more. The chain carries TRBV12-3 or TRBV12-4 and TRBJ2-7, with 10 bases that match TRBD2. The V segment lost 6 bases and the J segment 0 bases; nucleotides outside the gene matches: 11. The CDR3 is 17 residues long. The chain's CDR3 is CASSLPSGGVNSYEQYF. The CDR3 DNA follows: TGTGCCAGCAGCTTGCCCAGCGGGGGGGTAAACTCCTACGAGCAGTACTTC.

This clonotype was counted at least ten times. The chain carries TRBV19 and TRBJ2-3; TRBD2 matches 14 bases. CDR3 length equals 17 residues. Germline V lookup: CDR1 LNHDA, CDR2 SQIVND (reference sequence). The J segment lost 3 bases and the V segment lost 5 bases, leaving 7 bases of the junction unmatched. CDR3 sequence: CASSFRLAGGPTDTQYF. In DNA, the CDR3 is TGTGCCAGTAGTTTTAGACTAGCGGGGGGGCCTACAGATACGCAGTATTTT.

The table lists this clonotype with many counts. The rearrangement links TRBV28 to TRBJ1-3; D ambiguous. V shed 6 bases and J shed 2 bases, with 5 bases lying between them. This CDR3 is built from 12 residues. Germline CDR1 is MDHEN and CDR2 is SYDVKM. This CDR3 reads CASSSPGNTIYF. The CDR3 DNA reads TGTGCCAGCAGCTCCCCTGGAAACACCATATATTTT.

About this clonotype itself: One end of the junction varies from germline; a read error may be responsible. The CDR3 reads CASSQGRGLYNEQFF. CDR3 DNA sequence: TGTGCTAGCAGCCAAGGCAGGGGGCTCTACAATGAGCAGTTCTTC. The chain employs TRBV7-7 and TRBJ2-1; 8 bases agree with TRBD1. The CDR3 has 15 amino acids. Looked up from germline, CDR1 is SSHAT and CDR2 is FNYEAQ (reference sequence).

Written as DNA, the CDR3 is TGTGCCAGCACCAGGGACAGGGCAAAAACCTACGAGCAGTACTTC. Residues: CASTRDRAKTYEQYF. The chain employs TRBV2 and TRBJ2-7; 9 bases match TRBD1. CDR1 is SNHLY, CDR2 FYNNEI, per germline. V was pared by 7 bases and J by 2 bases, with 9 bases of the junction left unmatched. The CDR3 runs 15 residues.

In the case of this clonotype: A clone one base away is much larger, so this may be a read error. V is TRBV11-2 and J is TRBJ2-7, with a possible D match to TRBD1 (5 bases). The CDR3 consists of 15 residues. Germline values: CDR1 SGHAT, CDR2 FQNNGV. The V end lost 3 bases, the J end lost 4 bases, and 16 bases lay between the germline ends. This CDR3 reads CASSFSSGAGYEQYF. In nucleotides, the CDR3 is TGTGCCAGCAGCTTTAGTTCTGGGGCCGGGTACGAGCAGTACTTC.

As concerns this clonotype: Being one base from a much bigger clone, this may be a read error. This CDR3 is CASRHWEGGCRDEQFF. CDR3 DNA sequence: TGTGCCAGCAGACACTGGGAGGGGGGGTGCAGGGATGAGCAGTTCTTC. The J gene is TRBJ2-1, the V gene TRBV6-5; D is possibly TRBD2 (7 bases). Trimming removed 6 bases at V and 8 bases at J, with 23 bases between. This CDR3 region has 16 residues. Germline V gene data show CDR1 as MNHEY and CDR2 as SVGAGI.

V is TRBV28 and J is TRBJ1-4, with D uncertain. Trimming removed 4 bases from V and 8 bases from J, with 20 bases in between. The CDR3 consists of 16 residues. Germline lookup yields CDR1 MDHEN and CDR2 SYDVKM. The CDR3 protein is CASSSRRGREREKLFF. The CDR3 DNA sequence: TGTGCCAGCAGTTCTAGGCGGGGTAGGGAGAGGGAAAAACTGTTTTTT. Full variable domain (remainder filled in from reference TRBV28 and TRBJ1-4): DVKVTQSSRYLVKRTGEKVFLECVQDMDHENMFWYRQDPGLGLRLIYFSYDVKMKEKGDIPEGYSVSREKKERFSLILESASTNQTSMYLCASSSRRGREREKLFFGSGTQLSVL.

This clonotype was detected ten times or more. The V and J genes are TRBV19 and TRBJ2-1, with 7 bases that match TRBD2. Unmatched junction bases numbered 5, after V lost 7 bases and J lost 2 bases. This CDR3 is built from 14 residues. CDR1 LNHDA and CDR2 SQIVND come from the germline V gene (reference sequence). The CDR3 nucleotides are TGTGCCAGTAAATTGGGGGGGACCTACAATGAGCAGTTCTTC. It specifies CASKLGGTYNEQFF.

The sample holds many counts of this clonotype. The chain uses TRBV2 and TRBJ2-7; D tentatively reads TRBD1 or TRBD2 (5 bases each). The ends were cut back, 1 base at V and 5 bases at J, with 9 bases in the middle. The CDR3 consists of 13 residues. The germline V gene has CDR1 SNHLY and CDR2 FYNNEI. Here the CDR3 DNA reads TGTGCCAGCAGTGAAGTCCGGGGCCACGAGCAGTACTTC. Residues: CASSEVRGHEQYF.

This clonotype was counted at least ten times. J is TRBJ2-2 and V is TRBV12-5; 7 nucleotides align to TRBD2. Germline V lookup: CDR1 LGHNT, CDR2 FRNRAP. The trim removed 0 bases at V and 1 base at J, leaving 8 bases unmatched. The CDR3 is made up of 18 amino acids. The CDR3 spells CASGLVPLGEGNTGELFF. In DNA, the CDR3 is TGTGCTAGTGGTTTGGTTCCTCTTGGGGAGGGGAACACCGGGGAGCTGTTTTTT.

This clonotype was counted at least ten times. The chain combines TRBV20-1 with TRBJ1-2; TRBD1 agrees at 7 bases. The V gene's germline CDR1 is DFQATT and CDR2 SNEGSKA (reference sequence). After removal of 6 bases from V and 5 bases from J, the junction contained 9 bases not matched to a gene. This CDR3 has 13 amino acids. CDR3 residues: CSAGPGQLYGYTF. CDR3 DNA: TGCAGTGCGGGGCCGGGACAGCTTTATGGCTACACCTTC.

This clonotype was recorded at least ten times. The V call is TRBV3-1, the J call TRBJ2-5, with 9 bases matching TRBD1. The CDR3 contains 16 residues. The trim removed 2 bases at V and 2 bases at J, leaving 6 bases unmatched. Germline V gives CDR1 LGHDT, CDR2 YNNKEL (reference sequence). This CDR3 reads CASSQPGTGRQETQYF. In DNA, the CDR3 is TGTGCCAGCAGCCAACCCGGGACAGGGCGGCAAGAGACCCAGTACTTC.

On this clonotype itself: One end of the junction fails to match germline, which may point to a read error. The V and J genes are TRBV5-1 and TRBJ1-6; D is ambiguous. The CDR3 has 14 residues. Germline values: CDR1 SGHRS, CDR2 YFSETQ. The CDR3 region is CASSLEQNNSPLHF. The CDR3 DNA is TGCGCCAGCAGCTTGGAACAGAATAATTCCCCCCTCCACTTT. The full variable domain, with the rest looked up from reference TRBV5-1 and TRBJ1-6, is KAGVTQTPRYLIKTRGQQVTLSCSPISGHRSVSWYQQTPGQGLQFLFEYFSETQRNKGNFPGRFSGRQFSNSRSEMNVSTLELGDSALYLCASSLEQNNSPLHFGNGTRLTVT.

This clonotype was seen ten or more times. The gene calls are TRBV10-3 and TRBJ2-5, with D uncertain. CDR1 and CDR2 (germline): ENHRY, SYGVKD. Between the trimmed V and J ends, which lost 4 bases and 3 bases, there was a span of 9 bases. The CDR3 spans 13 residues. CDR3 nucleotide sequence: TGTGCCATCAGTGCCGGCGGCGAAGAGACCCAGTACTTC. Protein: CAISAGGEETQYF.

The V call is TRBV15, the J call TRBJ1-2; no definite D call. The CDR3 covers 15 residues. V lost 3 bases, J lost 4 bases, and 15 bases lay in between. Germline lookup yields CDR1 LNHNV and CDR2 YYDKDF (reference sequence). In DNA, the CDR3 is TGTGCCACCAGCAGCTTGGATGCCCTAGGCTATGGCTACACCTTC. It yields the protein CATSSLDALGYGYTF.

In its sample, this clonotype was seen many times. This chain joins TRBV12-3 or TRBV12-4 and TRBJ1-6, with D perhaps TRBD1 (5 bases). The CDR3 sequence is 14 residues long. With 6 bases removed from V and 7 bases from J, the gap between germline ends came to 13 bases. The CDR3 here is CASSLGDANSPLHF. CDR3 DNA: TGTGCCAGCAGCCTGGGGGATGCGAATTCACCCCTCCACTTT.

Ten or more counts support this clonotype. The CDR3 here is CASSVSDSSYEQYF. The CDR3 DNA sequence: TGTGCCAGCAGCGTATCCGACAGCTCCTACGAGCAGTACTTC. The rearrangement uses TRBV9 and TRBJ2-7; a possible D gene is TRBD1 (5 bases). V was shortened by 1 base and J by 0 bases, with 8 bases between the two germline ends. The CDR3 spans 14 residues. The germline CDR1 and CDR2 sequences are SGDLS and YYNGEE.

This clonotype was detected many times. This chain connects TRBV6-2 or TRBV6-3 to TRBJ2-7; D possibly corresponds to TRBD2 (7 bases). The CDR3 consists of 13 residues. Between the trimmed V and J ends, which lost 2 bases and 7 bases, there was a span of 12 bases. Germline assignment: CDR1 MNHEY and CDR2 SVGEGT. CDR3 sequence reads: CASSYQGGGEQYV. As DNA, the CDR3 is TGTGCCAGCAGTTACCAAGGGGGAGGGGAGCAGTACGTC.

This clonotype has ten or more counts. The chain combines TRBV6-6 with TRBJ2-1, with 8 bases aligning to TRBD2. The CDR3 has 17 amino acids. Germline CDR1 and CDR2: MNHNY and SVGAGI (reference sequence). Unmatched junction bases numbered 11, after V lost 2 bases and J lost 5 bases. The CDR3 bases are TGTGCCAGCAGTTACAGCGGGGGCCCCCAGGGAGACAATGAGCAGTTCTTC. Translation gives CASSYSGGPQGDNEQFF.

In this sample, this clonotype turned up a few times. A single base separates this from a much larger clone, so it may be a read error. The genes are TRBV12-3 or TRBV12-4 and TRBJ2-5; TRBD2 is a possible D gene (5 bases). V was pared by 3 bases and J by 2 bases, with 10 bases between. There are 14 residues in the CDR3. In DNA form, the CDR3 reads TGTGCCAGCAGTTTCTTGAGGGTTCAAGAGACCCAGTACTTC. Translated: CASSFLRVQETQYF.

This clonotype has only a few counts. A much more abundant neighbour one base away suggests this may be a read error. The CDR3 DNA reads TGTGCCAGCAGCTCCAGGGGGCCCCCCGTCAATGAGCAGTTCTTC. Translation gives CASSSRGPPVNEQFF. V gene TRBV5-5 combines with J gene TRBJ2-1; 8 bases align to TRBD1. The CDR3 has 15 amino acids. Per the germline V gene, CDR1 is SGHKS and CDR2 is YYEKEE (reference sequence). V dropped 3 bases and J dropped 6; count of bases not matched to a gene: 8.

This clonotype turned up a few times. Since a much larger clone is just one base distant, this may be a read error. This is likely a read error, given that the CDR3 carries no conserved phenylalanine or tryptophan at its end. As DNA, the CDR3 is TGCGCCAGCAGCCATGGAGGCCGGGCGGTAACTAACTATGGCTACACCTCC. This translates into CASSHGGRAVTNYGYTS. The J gene is TRBJ1-2, the V gene TRBV4-1; D unresolved. Trimming cost V 3 bases and J 0 bases, with 17 bases left between them. Germline assignment: CDR1 MGHRA and CDR2 YSYEKL. The CDR3 sequence is 17 residues long.

This clonotype was seen many times. This chain links TRBV12-3 or TRBV12-4 with TRBJ2-1, with 9 bases that match TRBD2. This CDR3 is built from 16 residues. The V segment lost 5 bases and the J segment 8 bases; nucleotides outside the gene matches: 13. CDR3 residues: CASSPLWRGGSHEQFF. In DNA form, the CDR3 reads TGTGCCAGCAGTCCCTTATGGCGGGGGGGGTCCCATGAGCAGTTCTTC.

This clonotype showed up many times. The rearrangement joins TRBV12-3 or TRBV12-4 to TRBJ2-2; D gene uncertain. V was trimmed by 4 bases and J by 5 bases, leaving 8 bases between them. This CDR3 is 13 amino acids long. The CDR3 loop is CASSSGVTGELFF. The CDR3 region has the DNA TGTGCCAGCAGTTCGGGCGTAACCGGGGAGCTGTTTTTT.

With regard to this clonotype: This may come from a read error, since a much larger clone is one base off. The chain is built from TRBV20-1 and TRBJ2-2; D call uncertain. Germline CDR1 and CDR2: DFQATT and SNEGSKA (reference sequence). V lost 5 bases to trimming and J lost 4 bases, with 11 bases between them. The CDR3 runs to 13 residues. The CDR3 sequence: CSAPQPSTGELFF. CDR3 DNA sequence: TGCAGTGCTCCTCAACCGAGCACCGGGGAGCTGTTTTTT.